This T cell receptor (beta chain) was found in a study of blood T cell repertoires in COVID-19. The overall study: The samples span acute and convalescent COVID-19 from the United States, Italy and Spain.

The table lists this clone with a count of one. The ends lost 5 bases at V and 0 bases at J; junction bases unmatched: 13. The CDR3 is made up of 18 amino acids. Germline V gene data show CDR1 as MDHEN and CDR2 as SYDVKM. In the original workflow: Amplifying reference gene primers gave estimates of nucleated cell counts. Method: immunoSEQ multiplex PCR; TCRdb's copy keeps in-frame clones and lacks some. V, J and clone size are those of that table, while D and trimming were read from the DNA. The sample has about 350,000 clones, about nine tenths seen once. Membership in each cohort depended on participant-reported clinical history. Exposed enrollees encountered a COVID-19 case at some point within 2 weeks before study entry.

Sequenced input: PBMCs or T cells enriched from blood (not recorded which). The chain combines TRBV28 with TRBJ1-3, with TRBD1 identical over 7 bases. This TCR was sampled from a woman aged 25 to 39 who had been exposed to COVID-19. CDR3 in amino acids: CASSLSRDRLYSGNTIYF. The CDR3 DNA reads TGTGCCAGCAGTCTCTCCCGGGACAGATTATACTCTGGAAACACCATATATTTT.